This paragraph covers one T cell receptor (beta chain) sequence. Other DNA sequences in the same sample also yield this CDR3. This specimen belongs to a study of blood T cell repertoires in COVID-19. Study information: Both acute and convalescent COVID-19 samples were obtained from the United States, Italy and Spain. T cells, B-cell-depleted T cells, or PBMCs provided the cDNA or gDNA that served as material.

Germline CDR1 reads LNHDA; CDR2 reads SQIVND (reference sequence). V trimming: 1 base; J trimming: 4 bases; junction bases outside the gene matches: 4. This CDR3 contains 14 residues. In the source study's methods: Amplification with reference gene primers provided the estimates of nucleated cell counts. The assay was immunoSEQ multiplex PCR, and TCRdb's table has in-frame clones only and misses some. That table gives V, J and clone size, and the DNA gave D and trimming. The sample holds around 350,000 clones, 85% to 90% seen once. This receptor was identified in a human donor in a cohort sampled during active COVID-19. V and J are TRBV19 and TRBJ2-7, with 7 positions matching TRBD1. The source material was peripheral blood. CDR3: CASSIGAGGYEQYF. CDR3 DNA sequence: TGTGCCAGTAGTATAGGAGCAGGGGGTTACGAGCAGTACTTC.